A selection of T cell receptor beta chains follows, all from one sample in a study of T cell repertoires in cytomegalovirus infection. These receptors have no known antigen. TCRdb re-analysed the reads in MiXCR, keeping a single row per CDR3 protein. The sample records about a million distinct CDR3 sequences, about 33% being singletons. The specimen comprised cultured CD8+ T cells from PBMCs, sampled from culture after CMV antigen stimulation. The receptors stem from a human donor in good health (CMV status not recorded). Some clones in this sample may be carry-over from other donors' samples. Each CDR3 is given with its conserved first and last residue. The order of the fields is D gene, CDR3 length, clone size, J gene, V gene, CDR3 protein, CDR3 DNA. The D gene is left open where the match is weak. Expanded clones are given a class, and other clones once, few, many or no size at all.

>TRBD2|17|few|TRBJ2-3|TRBV4-2
CASSQLGETSGGTTQYF
TGTGCCAGCAGCCAACTAGGGGAGACTAGCGGGGGGACAACGCAGTATTTT
>NA|15|NA|TRBJ1-1|TRBV4-1
CASSQVGQVGTEAFF
TGCGCCAGCAGCCAAGTAGGGCAGGTGGGGACTGAAGCTTTCTTT
>NA|12|few|TRBJ2-1|TRBV12-3/TRBV12-4
CASGSRADEQFF
TGTGCCAGCGGGTCTAGGGCCGACGAGCAGTTCTTC
>TRBD1|15|NA|TRBJ2-5|TRBV7-9
CASSPAGQGRETQYF
TGTGCCAGCAGCCCAGCTGGACAGGGGCGAGAGACCCAGTACTTC
>NA|12|few|TRBJ1-2|TRBV9
CASSVGGEGYTF
TGTGCCAGCAGCGTAGGGGGGGAAGGCTACACCTTC
>NA|13|NA|TRBJ2-1|TRBV7-6
CASSLKLVNEQFF
TGTGCCAGCAGCTTAAAACTAGTCAATGAGCAGTTCTTC
>TRBD1|14|NA|TRBJ2-5|TRBV7-4
CASRGDRGHETQYF
TGTGCCAGCAGGGGCGACAGGGGTCATGAGACCCAGTACTTC
>TRBD2|16|NA|TRBJ2-1|TRBV19
CASSRTGLAGDNEQFF
TGTGCCAGTAGTAGGACCGGACTAGCGGGGGACAATGAGCAGTTCTTC
>NA|15|NA|TRBJ1-2|TRBV7-6
CASSLKDGKNYGYTF
TGTGCCAGCAGCCTGAAGGACGGAAAGAACTATGGCTACACCTTC
>NA|16|many|TRBJ1-5|TRBV12-3/TRBV12-4
CASSLSSGTSNQPQHF
TGTGCCAGCAGTTTATCGTCAGGGACGAGCAATCAGCCCCAGCATTTT
>NA|14|few|TRBJ2-1|TRBV7-9
CASSSRRHYNEQFF
TGTGCCAGCAGCTCAAGGCGGCACTACAATGAGCAGTTCTTC
>NA|14|few|TRBJ2-7|TRBV6-1
CASSTGEAPYEQYF
TGTGCCAGCAGTACAGGTGAAGCACCCTACGAGCAGTACTTC
>TRBD1|17|NA|TRBJ1-2|TRBV27
CASSLSPPDRGTYGYTF
TGTGCCAGCAGTTTATCCCCCCCGGACAGGGGGACCTATGGCTACACCTTC
>NA|13|once|TRBJ2-2|TRBV6-1
CASSASSPGELFF
TGTGCCAGCAGTGCCAGTTCCCCCGGGGAGCTGTTTTTT
>NA|12|few|TRBJ1-2|TRBV4-3
CASSPDREVYTF
TGCGCCAGCAGCCCTGACCGGGAGGTCTACACCTTC
>TRBD2|19|NA|TRBJ2-1|TRBV6-1
CASSEVGPGLAGSYNEQFF
TGTGCCAGCAGTGAAGTGGGCCCGGGACTAGCGGGGTCCTACAATGAGCAGTTCTTC
>TRBD1|12|NA|TRBJ2-5|TRBV2
CAGTGDQETQYF
TGTGCCGGGACAGGAGACCAAGAGACCCAGTACTTC
>TRBD1|15|NA|TRBJ1-6|TRBV4-1
CASSQGTGEGSPLHF
TGCGCCAGCAGCCAAGGGACAGGGGAAGGTTCACCCCTCCACTTT
>NA|11|few|TRBJ1-2|TRBV11-2
CASSLTDGYTF
TGTGCCAGCAGCTTAACTGATGGCTACACCTTC
>TRBD2|17|NA|TRBJ2-1|TRBV2
CASSSNPGTSVYNEQFF
TGTGCCAGCAGTAGCAACCCTGGGACTAGCGTTTACAATGAGCAGTTCTTC
>TRBD1|16|few|TRBJ2-3|TRBV5-6
CASSDRDRGSADTQYF
TGTGCCAGCAGCGACCGGGACAGGGGGTCGGCAGATACGCAGTATTTT
>TRBD2|15|few|TRBJ2-1|TRBV6-2/TRBV6-3
CASSYMAGGFNEQFF
TGTGCCAGCAGTTACATGGCGGGGGGGTTTAATGAGCAGTTCTTC
>TRBD1|13|NA|TRBJ2-7|TRBV7-9
CASTNRGAYEQYF
TGTGCCAGCACCAACAGGGGCGCCTACGAGCAGTACTTC
>NA|14|few|TRBJ1-1|TRBV4-3
CASSQYGGDTEAFF
TGCGCCAGCAGCCAATACGGGGGCGACACTGAAGCTTTCTTT
>NA|15|many|TRBJ2-5|TRBV6-1
CASSEAGGLGETQYF
TGTGCCAGCAGTGAAGCGGGCGGATTAGGAGAGACCCAGTACTTC
>NA|15|few|TRBJ1-5|TRBV10-2
CASSESVGWDQPQHF
TGCGCCAGCAGTGAGTCTGTAGGTTGGGATCAGCCCCAGCATTTT
>TRBD2|15|NA|TRBJ2-1|TRBV19
CASSITGGQLNEQFF
TGTGCCAGTAGTATAACGGGGGGGCAGCTCAATGAGCAGTTCTTC
>NA|14|NA|TRBJ2-1|TRBV11-3
CASSGYGEDNEQFF
TGTGCCAGCAGCGGATATGGGGAGGACAATGAGCAGTTCTTC
>NA|12|few|TRBJ1-2|TRBV7-8
CASSLAMIGYTF
TGTGCCAGCAGCTTAGCGATGATAGGCTACACCTTC
>NA|10|many|TRBJ2-5|TRBV9
CASGGETQYF
TGTGCCAGCGGGGGGGAGACCCAGTACTTC
>NA|13|NA|TRBJ2-5|TRBV27
CASKISGGETQYF
TGTGCCAGCAAAATTTCTGGGGGGGAGACCCAGTACTTC
>NA|16|NA|TRBJ2-2|TRBV6-6
CASSFYSAKDTGELFF
TGTGCCAGCAGTTTTTACAGCGCCAAGGACACCGGGGAGCTGTTTTTT
>TRBD2|15|NA|TRBJ2-1|TRBV12-3/TRBV12-4
CASTWGGSSYNEQFF
TGTGCCAGCACCTGGGGGGGGAGCTCCTACAATGAGCAGTTCTTC
>NA|15|many|TRBJ1-1|TRBV20-1
CSAISGGQSVTEAFF
TGCAGTGCTATCAGCGGTGGACAGAGTGTTACTGAAGCTTTCTTT
>NA|16|NA|TRBJ1-1|TRBV6-1
CASSEAGAGLRTEAFF
TGTGCCAGCAGTGAAGCTGGGGCGGGTTTGAGAACTGAAGCTTTCTTT
>TRBD1|17|NA|TRBJ2-1|TRBV7-9
CASSPSPGDRASNEQFF
TGTGCCAGCAGCCCTTCACCCGGGGACAGGGCCTCCAATGAGCAGTTCTTC
>TRBD2|14|few|TRBJ2-5|TRBV25-1
CASSESAGEETQYF
TGTGCCAGCAGTGAATCGGCGGGGGAAGAGACCCAGTACTTC
>TRBD2|15|NA|TRBJ2-1|TRBV12-3/TRBV12-4
CAISLERGGMDEQFF
TGTGCCATCAGTCTCGAGCGGGGGGGCATGGATGAGCAGTTCTTC
>NA|16|few|TRBJ1-5|TRBV28
CASLGAQGSSNQPQHF
TGTGCCAGCCTCGGGGCACAGGGATCAAGCAATCAGCCCCAGCATTTT
>NA|14|few|TRBJ2-1|TRBV6-5
CASSSPGDYNEQFF
TGTGCCAGCAGTTCTCCGGGAGACTACAATGAGCAGTTCTTC
>NA|20|few|TRBJ2-6|TRBV5-4
CASSSGMDSYHPSGANVLTF
TGTGCCAGCAGCTCTGGGATGGATAGCTACCACCCCTCTGGGGCCAACGTCCTGACTTTC
>NA|18|NA|TRBJ2-6|TRBV3-1
CASSQEATALSGANVLTF
TGTGCCAGCAGCCAAGAGGCGACAGCCCTCTCTGGGGCCAACGTCCTGACTTTC
>NA|13|NA|TRBJ2-5|TRBV14
CASSQTGTPIQYF
TGTGCCAGCAGCCAAACCGGGACACCGATCCAGTACTTC
>NA|17|NA|TRBJ2-6|TRBV2
CASRTLQGNSGANVLTF
TGTGCCAGCAGAACCTTACAGGGCAACTCTGGGGCCAACGTCCTGACTTTC
>TRBD1|12|NA|TRBJ2-7|TRBV29-1
CSALHTQGEQYF
TGCAGCGCGCTACACACACAGGGGGAGCAGTACTTC
>NA|17|few|TRBJ1-1|TRBV11-2
CASSLWGYEGKDTEAFF
TGTGCCAGCAGCTTATGGGGGTACGAGGGGAAAGACACTGAAGCTTTCTTT
>TRBD2|14|NA|TRBJ2-1|TRBV6-2/TRBV6-3
CASRTSGGALEQFF
TGTGCCTCTCGGACTAGCGGGGGGGCATTGGAGCAGTTCTTC
>NA|12|few|TRBJ1-1|TRBV19
CASMAENTEAFF
TGTGCCAGTATGGCAGAGAACACTGAAGCTTTCTTT
>NA|15|many|TRBJ1-1|TRBV14
CASSQAGVGNTEAFF
TGTGCCAGCAGCCAAGCAGGGGTGGGGAACACTGAAGCTTTCTTT
>TRBD1|13|few|TRBJ2-1|TRBV28
CATARDSYNEQFF
TGTGCCACCGCCCGGGACAGCTACAATGAGCAGTTCTTC
>NA|15|many|TRBJ1-2|TRBV7-9
CASSSAVGPGYGYTF
TGTGCCAGCAGCTCCGCGGTTGGGCCAGGCTATGGCTACACCTTC
>NA|12|few|TRBJ1-5|TRBV7-9
CASSSQNQPQHF
TGTGCCAGCAGCTCCCAGAATCAGCCCCAGCATTTT
>NA|12|many|TRBJ2-1|TRBV7-8
CASSSEKNEQFF
TGTGCCAGCAGCTCCGAGAAGAATGAGCAGTTCTTC
>NA|15|few|TRBJ2-5|TRBV2
CASSLRGPQTETQYF
TGTGCCAGCAGTCTTCGTGGGCCTCAAACAGAGACCCAGTACTTC
>TRBD2|15|few|TRBJ2-2|TRBV19
CASSILTSGSGELFF
TGTGCCAGTAGTATTCTGACTAGCGGTAGTGGGGAGCTGTTTTTT
>TRBD2|18|NA|TRBJ2-5|TRBV4-1
CASSQVVTSGGLQETQYF
TGCGCCAGCAGCCAAGTTGTGACTAGCGGGGGTCTCCAAGAGACCCAGTACTTC